Listed below are T cell receptor beta chains from one sample, sequenced in a study of T cell repertoires in cytomegalovirus infection. TCRdb recomputed calls from the reads with MiXCR, one row per CDR3 protein. The sample lists some 230,000 distinct CDR3 sequences, roughly 22% occurring once. The material sequenced was CD8+ T cells from PBMCs. The receptors were sampled from a human donor in good health (CMV status not recorded). Some clones in this sample may be carry-over from other donors' samples. Both conserved end residues are part of each CDR3.

>TRBV7-9|TRBJ1-4
CASSPPTGDVMYEKLFF
>TRBV7-9|TRBJ1-2
CASSSERTELNYGYTF
>TRBV15|TRBJ2-3
CATSIGQIPDTQYF
>TRBV28|TRBJ2-2
CASSPGTARLTGELFF
>TRBV6-6|TRBJ2-5
CASSPDRAGQETQYF
>TRBV29-1|TRBJ2-7
CSASGDVTSGYEQYF
>TRBV20-1|TRBJ2-7
CSARDGSYEQYF
>TRBV2|TRBJ2-3
CASSGGQGGEGDTQYF
>TRBV5-6|TRBJ1-5
CASSPGGGFQPQHF
>TRBV7-6|TRBJ2-7
CASSTQDVDYEQYF
>TRBV20-1|TRBJ2-1
CSAFRGGAYEQFF
>TRBV12-3/TRBV12-4|TRBJ1-1
CASSWAPDRAEAFF
>TRBV20-1|TRBJ2-1
CSARDPVANNEQFF
>TRBV7-9|TRBJ2-7
CASSPGGTIYEQYF
>TRBV5-1|TRBJ2-7
CASSDPDTGGPSSYEQYF
>TRBV28|TRBJ2-1
CASSFGQEAYNEQFF
>TRBV20-1|TRBJ2-2
CSATTPGTAIGIGELFF
>TRBV28|TRBJ1-1
CASSPGGIAEAFF
>TRBV9|TRBJ2-7
CASSVEGHSSYEQYF
>TRBV20-1|TRBJ2-3
CSARDRDQLDTQYF
>TRBV20-1|TRBJ1-1
CSASNRENTEAFF
>TRBV3-1|TRBJ2-1
CASSQALRWGQGGNEQFF
>TRBV20-1|TRBJ2-1
CSAISGGGALEQFF
>TRBV6-2/TRBV6-3|TRBJ1-2
CASSYNDFKNNYGYTF
>TRBV6-5|TRBJ2-5
CASSYSLNVQYF
>TRBV12-3/TRBV12-4|TRBJ1-5
CASTLDHSNQPQHF
>TRBV7-2|TRBJ2-3
CASHGWDSTDTQYF
>TRBV9|TRBJ1-1
CASSVVREAFF
>TRBV27|TRBJ1-5
CASSGTGDSQNQPQHF
>TRBV3-1|TRBJ1-1
CASSHSGREAFF
>TRBV12-3/TRBV12-4|TRBJ2-1
CASSLLVAPYNEQFF
>TRBV27|TRBJ2-3
CASRVAGSTDTQYF
>TRBV19|TRBJ1-1
CASSIAMNTEAFF
>TRBV11-2|TRBJ2-3
CASSLEAATQYF
>TRBV28|TRBJ1-2
CASSLPIGAPGPYYGYTF
>TRBV7-9|TRBJ2-1
CASSFRVEQFF
>TRBV6-6|TRBJ2-4
CASSYTGQGLNIQYF
>TRBV19|TRBJ1-1
CASSADRGGTEAFF
>TRBV7-8|TRBJ2-5
CASSLALETQYF
>TRBV11-2|TRBJ2-3
CASSPGLAAWADTQYF
>TRBV7-2|TRBJ2-1
CASSQGLYNEQFF